This T cell receptor (beta chain) was documented in a study of cytomegalovirus exposure and HLA in healthy donors. V shed 4 bases and J shed 6 bases, with 9 bases lying between them. The germline CDR1 and CDR2 sequences are KGHSH and LQKENI. This CDR3 comprises 12 residues. The PCR employed 60 Vbeta primers together with 13 Jbeta primers. TCRdb keeps only in-frame clones here, not all; method: immunoSEQ multiplex PCR. The sample lists more than 95,000 clones; over 9.5% were seen once. Study-wide findings and caveats: It was reported that TCR beta sequences correctly inferred the HLA-A and HLA-B alleles for most subjects. TCR beta chains associated with HLA were, in a later analysis, more clonally expanded than equally common others.

Comments on this clone: Its antigen is unknown.

The gene calls are TRBV18 and TRBJ1-1; no reliable D call. Sequences were obtained from PBMCs. This receptor was obtained from a man in his forties or fifties in good health and CMV-seropositive. The CDR3 DNA is TGTGCCAGCTCACTGAGGGTGTCTGAAGCTTTCTTT. It encodes CASSLRVSEAFF.